This T cell receptor beta chain was recovered during a study of graft-versus-host responses after intestinal transplantation. Study context: Induction with anti-thymocyte globulin, then tacrolimus and steroids for three to four years, was given to all recipients.

Some clones are missing from TCRdb's copy, which holds only in-frame ones; the method was immunoSEQ multiplex PCR. The sample shows about 15,000 clones, roughly 60% of them seen only once. In its sample, this clone was seen once. The antigen is undetermined. Tissue processing of the graft released intraepithelial and lamina propria lymphocytes from it. The germline CDR1 and CDR2 sequences are SEHNR and FQNEAQ (reference sequence). V gave up 5 bases and J gave up 2 bases; unmatched junction bases: 2. The CDR3 is 15 amino acids. Study-level findings and limits: Among recipient marrow samples, GvH clones were found; some appeared first in ileum or blood. Individuals carrying graft-donor T cell macrochimerism showed high graft-versus-host to host-versus-graft clonal ratios in allografts. Peak circulating GvH clone levels were associated with early post-transplant HvG declines.

The source of this sequence is a human patient who received an intestinal transplant, so some T cells may come from the graft donor. The chain carries TRBV7-9 and TRBJ2-1; 11 bases line up with TRBD2. Material: ileum tissue, obtained 524 days after transplant. The CDR3: CASSNSGGAYNEQFF. The CDR3 DNA follows: TGTGCCAGCAGCAATAGCGGGGGGGCCTACAATGAGCAGTTCTTC.